This TCR beta chain derives from a study of cytomegalovirus exposure and HLA in healthy donors. Study context: Researchers found that 81% of under 450 genotyped donors fell within the Caucasian-associated ancestry cluster. The study's findings and limits: Within the data, a cluster of highly shared sequence variants was likely a sequencing artifact.

Use of 60 Vbeta and 13 Jbeta primers characterized the PCR. Clones were read by immunoSEQ multiplex PCR, and TCRdb kept only the in-frame ones, dropping some. The sample consists of around 130,000 clones, roughly 88% of them appearing once. A remark on this clone: Its antigen remains unidentified. Other nucleotide sequences in the sample specify the same CDR3.

This CDR3 is 24 amino acids long. V was clipped by 3 bases and J by 2 bases, with 41 bases between them. The clonotype comes from a woman in her thirties or forties in good health and CMV-seronegative. Sequencing was performed on PBMCs. This chain links TRBV7-1 with TRBJ2-7, with D possibly TRBD1 on 6 matching bases. TRBV7-1 belongs to the ORF category, with a function that is uncertain. DNA of the CDR3: TGTGCCAGCAGCTCTAGATCGGAAACTCGGGACATCTTTGGTTTGGTTGGTCGGGCCTACGAGCAGTACTTC. Translation gives CASSSRSETRDIFGLVGRAYEQYF.